The 32 T cell receptor beta chains listed next were all sequenced from one sample in a study of shared clonotypes between healthy human individuals. Here immunoSEQ multiplex PCR was the method, and the copy in TCRdb shows in-frame clones only, minus some. The sample has 2 million to 2.5 million clones; under 97% are singletons. Sequencing input: naive CD4+ T cells sorted from blood. The subset denotes: CD45RA+ positively selected. Source of these receptors: a young man in good health.

A remark on this clone: A read error is possible here, since a much larger clone lies one base away. Other DNA sequences in this specimen translate into the identical CDR3. The chain recombines TRBV2 with TRBJ1-1; D gene uncertain. The CDR3 is 11 amino acids. Trimming cost V 5 bases and J 2 bases, with 3 bases left between them. Germline V CDR1 and CDR2: SNHLY, FYNNEI. The CDR3 loop reads CASSFNTEAFF. DNA of the CDR3: TGTGCCAGCAGTTTTAACACTGAAGCTTTCTTT.

For this clone: Other DNA variants within this sample encode the same CDR3. The chain has TRBV6-5 and TRBJ1-6; D remains unclear. The CDR3 extends over 12 amino acids. Germline lookup yields CDR1 MNHEY and CDR2 SVGAGI. Trimming removed 2 bases from V and 7 bases from J, with 3 bases in between. The CDR3, as DNA: TGTGCCAGCAGTTACAGGAATTCACCCCTCCACTTT. Its translation is CASSYRNSPLHF.

The rearrangement uses TRBV5-4 and TRBJ2-6, with D possibly being TRBD1 (6 bases). The V gene's germline CDR1 is SGHNT and CDR2 YYREEE (reference sequence). This CDR3 region has 15 residues. V was clipped by 1 base and J by 2 bases, with 7 bases between them. This CDR3 reads CASSLQGTGANVLTF. The DNA for the CDR3 is TGTGCCAGCAGCTTGCAGGGGACTGGGGCCAACGTCCTGACTTTC.

V usage is TRBV13 and J usage is TRBJ1-1, with D possibly TRBD1 on 6 matching bases. The CDR3 consists of 16 residues. V dropped 3 bases and J dropped 4 bases, with 18 bases sitting between them. From germline, CDR1 is PRHDT and CDR2 FYEKMQ (reference sequence). CDR3 region: CASSFGGRGRGTEAFF. Written as DNA, the CDR3 is TGTGCCAGCAGCTTCGGAGGGCGGGGGCGAGGCACTGAAGCTTTCTTT.

This chain uses TRBV6-1 with TRBJ1-2; D remains ambiguous. This CDR3 has 17 residues. CDR1 is MNHNS and CDR2 is SASEGT in the germline V gene. V dropped 3 bases and J dropped 3 bases, with 20 bases sitting between them. The CDR3 DNA follows: TGTGCCAGCAGTGAGGGGAGTAAGAGGTCCTATGACTATGGCTACACCTTC. This translates into CASSEGSKRSYDYGYTF.

Remarks on this clone: Other DNA sequences of this sample code for an identical CDR3. The chain employs TRBV7-2 and TRBJ1-4; D not resolved. V lost 4 bases to trimming and J lost 5 bases, with 8 bases between them. The germline V gene has CDR1 SGHTA and CDR2 FQGNSA. CDR3 length equals 13 residues. The CDR3 is CASSSAPNEKLFF. The DNA of the CDR3 is TGTGCCAGCAGCTCCGCCCCCAATGAAAAACTGTTTTTT.

The rearrangement joins TRBV10-3 to TRBJ2-1; 9 bases map to TRBD1. This CDR3 has 15 amino acids. The germline V gene has CDR1 ENHRY and CDR2 SYGVKD. The junction had 8 bases not matched to a gene; V was cut back by 7 bases and J by 4 bases. The CDR3 here is CAIIQGQGAYNEQFF. DNA for the CDR3: TGTGCCATCATCCAGGGACAGGGCGCTTACAATGAGCAGTTCTTC.

The V gene is TRBV10-3, the J gene TRBJ1-5; no clear D. CDR3 length: 15 residues. Trimming shortened V by 3 bases and J by 2 bases, and 11 bases separated the two germline ends. Germline CDR1 is ENHRY and CDR2 is SYGVKD. The CDR3 is CAISEFLEGNQPQHF. Here the CDR3 DNA reads TGTGCCATCAGTGAATTTTTAGAGGGCAATCAGCCCCAGCATTTT.

A single count supports this clone. J is TRBJ2-1 and V is TRBV5-1, with D possibly being TRBD2 (5 bases). CDR1 SGHRS and CDR2 YFSETQ come from the germline V gene. The CDR3 totals 14 residues. Trimming took off 1 base at V and 3 bases at J, with 8 bases between the two ends. CDR3 DNA: TGCGCCAGCAGCTTGACGGGATACTACAATGAGCAGTTCTTC. It specifies CASSLTGYYNEQFF.

The chain employs TRBV6-5 and TRBJ2-3; 7 bases fit TRBD1. The germline V gene has CDR1 MNHEY and CDR2 SVGAGI. Trimming removed 4 bases from V and 0 bases from J; junction bases left unmatched: 7. The CDR3 spans 16 residues. The CDR3, as DNA: TGTGCCAGCAGTTCGACAGGGTCCCATAGCACAGATACGCAGTATTTT. Translation gives CASSSTGSHSTDTQYF.

This chain uses TRBV10-3 with TRBJ1-3; D gene ambiguous. The CDR3 has 13 amino acids. Germline V gene lookup returns CDR1 ENHRY and CDR2 SYGVKD. Trimming took 7 bases from V and 0 from J, leaving 7 bases between them. The CDR3 protein is CAITPFSGNTIYF. CDR3 nucleotide sequence: TGTGCCATCACGCCGTTCTCTGGAAACACCATATATTTT.

The chain couples TRBV20-1 to TRBJ2-3; no firm D call. Germline CDR1 and CDR2: DFQATT and SNEGSKA (reference sequence). This CDR3 has 10 amino acids. The V end was cut by 8 bases, the J end by 6 bases, with 9 bases between. The CDR3 region is CSYVEDTQYF. In nucleotides, the CDR3 is TGCAGTTATGTGGAGGATACGCAGTATTTT.

The rearrangement joins TRBV5-1 to TRBJ2-7; D unresolved. V gave up 0 bases and J gave up 6 bases, with 7 bases separating them. CDR3 length: 12 amino acids. In germline, CDR1 is SGHRS, CDR2 YFSETQ. CDR3 region: CASSLGEGEQYF. The CDR3 nucleotides are TGCGCCAGCAGCTTGGGGGAAGGCGAGCAGTACTTC.

The V gene is TRBV6-5, the J gene TRBJ2-1; D is unresolved. The CDR3 sequence is 13 residues long. V dropped 0 bases and J dropped 10 bases, with 10 bases sitting between them. CDR1 MNHEY and CDR2 SVGAGI come from the germline V gene. The CDR3 DNA sequence: TGTGCCAGCAGTTACTCGATAACCGTAGAGCAGTTCTTC. It codes for CASSYSITVEQFF.

The V gene is TRBV30, the J gene TRBJ2-3, with D maybe TRBD1 (6 bases). Germline V gene data show CDR1 as GTSNPN and CDR2 as SVGIG (reference sequence). Trimming took off 2 bases at V and 2 bases at J, with 8 bases between the two ends. The CDR3 sequence is 13 residues long. For the CDR3, the DNA is TGTGCCTGGAGTCGACAGGCCACAGATACGCAGTATTTT. It is translated as CAWSRQATDTQYF.

This clone was found a few times. The DNA for the CDR3 is TGTGCCAGCGGACAGGGGACCTCCTACGAGCAGTACTTC. Translating it yields CASGQGTSYEQYF. The genes are TRBV18 and TRBJ2-7, with 9 bases aligning to TRBD1. V gave up 8 bases and J gave up 0 bases; unmatched junction bases: 2. This CDR3 region has 13 residues. Germline assignment: CDR1 KGHSH and CDR2 LQKENI.

The chain is built from TRBV7-3 and TRBJ2-6, with unresolved D. Germline lookup yields CDR1 SGHTA and CDR2 FQGTGA. The CDR3 sequence is 17 residues long. V shed 3 bases and J shed 0 bases, with 12 bases lying between them. The CDR3 nucleotides read TGTGCCAGCAGCTTTAGTTCCAGACTCTCTGGGGCCAACGTCCTGACTTTC. Encoded protein: CASSFSSRLSGANVLTF.

V and J are TRBV19 and TRBJ1-1; TRBD1 aligns across 10 bases. Germline loops: CDR1 LNHDA, CDR2 SQIVND (reference sequence). The CDR3 extends over 14 amino acids. The V and J ends lost 3 bases and 4 bases, in that order; junction bases with no gene match: 2. This CDR3 reads CASSMGQGSTEAFF. In DNA, the CDR3 is TGTGCCAGTAGTATGGGACAGGGGAGCACTGAAGCTTTCTTT.

The V call is TRBV10-2, the J call TRBJ2-2; 15 bases match TRBD2. Germline lookup yields CDR1 WSHSY and CDR2 SAAADI. The CDR3 sequence is 19 residues long. V lost 3 bases, J lost 5 bases, and 10 bases stayed unmatched. The CDR3 bases are TGCGCCAGCAGTGATCCCGGGACTAGCGGGAGGTCGGATACCGGGGAGCTGTTTTTT. It translates to CASSDPGTSGRSDTGELFF.

The V call is TRBV7-9, the J call TRBJ2-5; D gene uncertain. The length of the CDR3 is 13 residues. Germline V gene lookup returns CDR1 SEHNR and CDR2 FQNEAQ (reference sequence). V was pared by 5 bases and J by 0 bases, with 7 bases between. The CDR3 here is CASSGRNQETQYF. DNA for the CDR3: TGTGCCAGCAGCGGACGTAACCAAGAGACCCAGTACTTC.

The CDR3, as DNA: TGTGCCAGCAGGTCCGGGACCGTACATAATTCACCCCTCCACTTT. This gives the protein CASRSGTVHNSPLHF. The chain employs TRBV6-5 and TRBJ1-6; a weak D match, TRBD1 (5 bases). V shed 6 bases and J shed 5 bases, with 14 bases lying between them. Germline assignment: CDR1 MNHEY and CDR2 SVGAGI. The CDR3 length is 15 residues.

J is TRBJ1-3 and V is TRBV18; D gene unclear. CDR3 length equals 13 residues. The V and J ends lost 3 bases and 11 bases respectively, with 14 bases between them. In germline, CDR1 is KGHSH, CDR2 LQKENI. This CDR3 is CASSPDILTPIYF. CDR3 bases: TGTGCCAGCTCACCCGACATTCTGACCCCCATATATTTT.

The chain is built from TRBV5-1 and TRBJ1-1, with a weak D call TRBD1 (5 bases). The CDR3 is 15 amino acids. CDR1 and CDR2 (germline): SGHRS, YFSETQ. V was cut by 5 bases and J by 0 bases, with 14 bases left in between. DNA of the CDR3: TGCGCCAGCAGTTCGGGGGGGACCTTGAACACTGAAGCTTTCTTT. Its protein product is CASSSGGTLNTEAFF. Filled out from reference TRBV5-1 and TRBJ1-1, the complete variable domain reads KAGVTQTPRYLIKTRGQQVTLSCSPISGHRSVSWYQQTPGQGLQFLFEYFSETQRNKGNFPGRFSGRQFSNSRSEMNVSTLELGDSALYLCASSSGGTLNTEAFFGQGTRLTVV.

This CDR3 reads CASSRLADISGANVLTF. The CDR3 nucleotides are TGTGCCAGCAGCCGACTAGCGGACATCTCTGGGGCCAACGTCCTGACTTTC. V is TRBV7-9 and J is TRBJ2-6; 9 nucleotides match TRBD2. Per germline, CDR1 SEHNR and CDR2 FQNEAQ (reference sequence). Trimming took 5 bases from V and 0 from J; bases not matched to a gene: 5. CDR3 length equals 17 residues.

The genes are TRBV6-1 and TRBJ2-2; D not resolved. Germline V lookup: CDR1 MNHNS, CDR2 SASEGT. V lost 6 bases and J lost 0, with 11 bases in between. The CDR3 length is 15 residues. The CDR3 DNA is TGTGCCAGCAGATTGGGGATTGCGAACACCGGGGAGCTGTTTTTT. It is translated as CASRLGIANTGELFF.

The chain uses TRBV9 and TRBJ2-3; 13 bases line up with TRBD2. Unmatched junction bases numbered 6, after V lost 4 bases and J lost 4 bases. The CDR3 is made up of 16 amino acids. CDR1 and CDR2 from the germline V gene are SGDLS and YYNGEE. The CDR3 is CASSTWTSGSADTQYF. The CDR3 DNA reads TGTGCCAGCAGCACCTGGACTAGCGGGAGTGCAGATACGCAGTATTTT.

This clone was seen once. One junction end does not reproduce the germline sequence, and a read error may be involved. This chain links TRBV5-4 with TRBJ2-1; D is possibly TRBD2 (6 bases). The CDR3 is 14 residues long. Germline V gene data show CDR1 as SGHNT and CDR2 as YYREEE (reference sequence). Here the CDR3 DNA reads TGTGCCACGTCGACTAGATCGACGTACAATGAACAGTTCTTC. Its protein is CATSTRSTYNEQFF.

The CDR3, as DNA: TGTGCCAGCAGCTTGTGGGGCAGTGCGAGCTCCTACGAGCAGTACTTC. Its translation: CASSLWGSASSYEQYF. This chain connects TRBV5-6 to TRBJ2-7, with D maybe TRBD1 (5 bases). Between the trimmed V and J ends, which lost 1 base and 0 bases, there was a span of 14 bases. CDR3 length equals 16 residues. The germline V gene encodes CDR1 SGHDT and CDR2 YYEEEE.

This chain links TRBV6-1 with TRBJ1-4, with D unresolved. Between the trimmed V and J ends, which lost 5 bases and 4 bases, there was a span of 2 bases. Germline CDR1 and CDR2: MNHNS and SASEGT. The CDR3 spans 11 residues. The CDR3 region has the DNA TGTGCCAGCAGTCATAATGAAAAACTGTTTTTT. It yields the protein CASSHNEKLFF.

This chain links TRBV6-1 with TRBJ2-1; no clear D gene. The CDR3 sequence is 11 residues long. From germline, CDR1 is MNHNS and CDR2 SASEGT. V was cut by 3 bases and J by 13 bases, with 10 bases left in between. This CDR3 is CASSDGWEQFF. The CDR3 bases are TGTGCCAGCAGTGATGGGTGGGAACAGTTCTTC.

V is TRBV30 and J is TRBJ2-3, with a tentative D call TRBD2 (6 bases). Germline lookup yields CDR1 GTSNPN and CDR2 SVGIG (reference sequence). The CDR3 covers 16 residues. Trimming left V 0 bases short and J 2 bases short, with 15 bases between. In nucleotides, the CDR3 is TGTGCCTGGAGTGTAGGTGGCGGGACCCTCACAGATACGCAGTATTTT. This gives the protein CAWSVGGGTLTDTQYF.

The rearrangement links TRBV29-1 to TRBJ2-3; unclear D gene. Trimming cost V 0 bases and J 0 bases, with 7 bases left between them. Germline V gene lookup returns CDR1 SQVTM and CDR2 ANQGSEA. This CDR3 contains 14 residues. The CDR3 bases are TGCAGCGTTGAAGATCCGGTTAGCACAGATACGCAGTATTTT. Protein sequence: CSVEDPVSTDTQYF.